The 10 T cell receptor beta chains below were found in one sample sequenced in a study of cytomegalovirus exposure and HLA in healthy donors. This PCR relied on a set of 60 Vbeta primers and 13 Jbeta primers. Here immunoSEQ multiplex PCR was the method, and the copy in TCRdb shows in-frame clones only, minus some. The table has 99,000 or so clones, roughly 15% seen once. The sequencing sample was made of PBMCs. These receptors all stem from a female donor in good health and CMV-seronegative.

The chain employs TRBV19 and TRBJ2-7; D possibly corresponds to TRBD1 (6 bases). Germline CDR1 is LNHDA and CDR2 is SQIVND (reference sequence). CDR3 length: 13 residues. The V and J ends lost 6 bases and 6 bases respectively, with 15 bases between them. The CDR3 region has the DNA TGTGCCAGTAGCCCGACAGGAATTGGCGAGCAGTACTTC. Its translation: CASSPTGIGEQYF.

This sequence joins TRBV6-5 and TRBJ2-1; 9 bases map to TRBD2. Unmatched junction bases numbered 6, after V lost 5 bases and J lost 10 bases. The germline CDR1 and CDR2 sequences are MNHEY and SVGAGI. This CDR3 contains 13 residues. Here the CDR3 reads CASSRRSGREQFF. CDR3 coding DNA: TGTGCCAGCAGTCGTCGAAGCGGGAGGGAGCAGTTCTTC.

The sample holds a few counts of this clone. The chain is built from TRBV7-2 and TRBJ1-1, with 7 bases lining up with TRBD1. Germline CDR1 reads SGHTA; CDR2 reads FQGNSA. The CDR3 totals 14 residues. The V and J ends lost 1 base and 5 bases, in that order; junction bases with no gene match: 4. CDR3 loop: CASSLEGGRTEAFF. The CDR3 DNA follows: TGTGCCAGCAGCTTAGAAGGGGGCAGGACTGAAGCTTTCTTT.

This clone has more than one count but fewer than ten. J is TRBJ2-7 and V is TRBV21-1; the DNA was not used to check the table's D call, TRBD1. TRBV21-1 is a known pseudogene. The CDR3 totals 14 residues. As DNA, the CDR3 is TGTGCCAGCGAAGGGACAGGGGGCTGGTACGAGCAGTACTTC. Translation: CASEGTGGWYEQYF.

This clone was observed a handful of times. V gene TRBV5-6 combines with J gene TRBJ2-1; 8 positions match TRBD2. CDR3 length equals 17 residues. Germline V gene lookup returns CDR1 SGHDT and CDR2 YYEEEE. J gave up 2 bases and V 0 bases, and 7 bases lay outside the gene matches. CDR3: CASSLVSGSGPYNEQFF. CDR3 in DNA: TGTGCCAGCAGCTTGGTCAGCGGGAGTGGCCCCTACAATGAGCAGTTCTTC.

V is TRBV5-1 and J is TRBJ2-7, with 8 bases aligning to TRBD1. The CDR3 has 14 residues. Germline V lookup: CDR1 SGHRS, CDR2 YFSETQ. Trimming removed 1 base from V and 7 bases from J; junction bases left unmatched: 7. CDR3 sequence reads: CASSLNQGAREQYF. In nucleotides, the CDR3 is TGCGCCAGCAGCTTGAATCAGGGGGCACGGGAGCAGTACTTC.

This clone was found once. V usage is TRBV7-2 and J usage is TRBJ2-5, with 8 bases aligning to TRBD2. The J call is uncertain, as TRBJ2-7 better fits the DNA end. CDR3 length equals 14 residues. Germline-derived CDR1 and CDR2 are SGHTA and FQGNSA. The CDR3 reads CASSLGLANYEQYF. The CDR3 DNA sequence: TGTGCCAGCAGCTTAGGACTAGCGAATTACGAGCAGTACTTC.

The chain employs TRBV6-1 and TRBJ1-4; 9 bases align to TRBD1. V lost 6 bases, J lost 4 bases, and 6 bases stayed unmatched. Germline loops: CDR1 MNHNS, CDR2 SASEGT. The CDR3 is made up of 15 amino acids. The CDR3 coding sequence is TGTGCCAGCAGCGGGCAGACAGGGGGTAATGAAAAACTGTTTTTT. Protein sequence: CASSGQTGGNEKLFF.

The chain couples TRBV5-6 to TRBJ1-2; 7 nucleotides agree with TRBD1. The CDR3 spans 15 residues. CDR1 is SGHDT, CDR2 YYEEEE, per germline. V trimming: 1 base; J trimming: 4 bases; junction bases outside the gene matches: 7. This CDR3 reads CASSLPTGKAYGYTF. The DNA for the CDR3 is TGTGCCAGCAGCTTGCCGACAGGGAAGGCCTATGGCTACACCTTC.

The rearrangement links TRBV7-2 to TRBJ2-3; D not resolved. V lost 7 bases to trimming and J lost 1 base, with 21 bases between them. The CDR3 is 17 amino acids. Germline lookup yields CDR1 SGHTA and CDR2 FQGNSA. The CDR3 coding sequence is TGTGCCAGCACCTCCCCGACGATCGATCTAGGCACAGATACGCAGTATTTT. Residues: CASTSPTIDLGTDTQYF.